This is a list of T cell receptor beta chains from one sample in a study of T-cell reconstitution after alpha-beta-depleted transplantation in children. TCRdb reprocessed the PCR reads via MiXCR and lists one record per CDR3 protein. The sample records some 520,000 distinct CDR3 sequences, 32% being singletons. Sequencing was performed on PBMCs from the stem cell graft donor, taken from the stem cell graft. These receptors came from a human donor who donated a stem cell graft to a child with aplastic anemia. Each CDR3 is given with its conserved first and last residue. The order of the fields is J gene, D gene, V gene, clone size, CDR3 protein, CDR3 DNA. A D gene is named only where the DNA matches it firmly. Part of the rows lack a size; the others show once, few, many or a class for expanded clones.

j_call: TRBJ1-1; d_call: NA; v_call: TRBV5-1; clone_size: NA; cdr3_aa: CASSEFTMNTEAFF; cdr3_nt: TGCGCCAGCAGTGAGTTCACTATGAACACTGAAGCTTTCTTT
j_call: TRBJ1-2; d_call: NA; v_call: TRBV30; clone_size: many; cdr3_aa: CAWMKGPGDGYTF; cdr3_nt: TGTGCCTGGATGAAGGGGCCTGGGGATGGCTACACCTTC
j_call: TRBJ2-1; d_call: TRBD2; v_call: TRBV4-3; clone_size: NA; cdr3_aa: CASSQDSGSTNEQFF; cdr3_nt: TGCGCCAGCAGCCAAGACAGCGGGAGTACCAATGAGCAGTTCTTC
j_call: TRBJ1-1; d_call: NA; v_call: TRBV20-1; clone_size: NA; cdr3_aa: CSARSQGGMNTEAFF; cdr3_nt: TGCAGTGCTAGAAGTCAGGGAGGGATGAACACTGAAGCTTTCTTT
j_call: TRBJ2-7; d_call: NA; v_call: TRBV6-5; clone_size: few; cdr3_aa: CASGGDIYEQYF; cdr3_nt: TGTGCCAGCGGTGGGGACATATACGAGCAGTACTTC
j_call: TRBJ1-1; d_call: NA; v_call: TRBV4-3; clone_size: NA; cdr3_aa: CASSQDRVGGREAFF; cdr3_nt: TGCGCCAGCAGCCAAGACCGGGTGGGGGGCCGGGAAGCTTTCTTT
j_call: TRBJ1-1; d_call: NA; v_call: TRBV18; clone_size: NA; cdr3_aa: CASSPTPAGAEAFF; cdr3_nt: TGTGCCAGCTCACCAACGCCGGCAGGGGCTGAAGCTTTCTTT
j_call: TRBJ2-1; d_call: TRBD2; v_call: TRBV18; clone_size: few; cdr3_aa: CASSPRGSGNYNEQFF; cdr3_nt: TGTGCCAGCTCACCAAGGGGTAGCGGGAACTACAATGAGCAGTTCTTC
j_call: TRBJ1-1; d_call: NA; v_call: TRBV20-1; clone_size: NA; cdr3_aa: CSARDGSLPPEAFF; cdr3_nt: TGCAGTGCTAGAGATGGCTCTCTCCCGCCGGAAGCTTTCTTT
j_call: TRBJ1-5; d_call: NA; v_call: TRBV20-1; clone_size: NA; cdr3_aa: CSASRGVQSNQPQHF; cdr3_nt: TGCAGTGCCAGTCGGGGGGTTCAAAGCAATCAGCCCCAGCATTTT
j_call: TRBJ2-7; d_call: TRBD1; v_call: TRBV27; clone_size: few; cdr3_aa: CASSLDRGNYEQYF; cdr3_nt: TGTGCCAGCAGTCTAGACAGGGGGAACTACGAGCAGTACTTC
j_call: TRBJ2-7; d_call: TRBD2; v_call: TRBV9; clone_size: few; cdr3_aa: CASSVGDSGTYEQYF; cdr3_nt: TGTGCCAGCAGCGTAGGGGATAGCGGGACGTACGAGCAGTACTTC
j_call: TRBJ1-5; d_call: TRBD1; v_call: TRBV7-2; clone_size: NA; cdr3_aa: CASGGQHSNQPQHF; cdr3_nt: TGTGCCAGCGGGGGACAGCATAGCAATCAGCCCCAGCATTTT
j_call: TRBJ2-2; d_call: NA; v_call: TRBV29-1; clone_size: NA; cdr3_aa: CSATDTGELFF; cdr3_nt: TGCAGCGCGACAGACACCGGGGAGCTGTTTTTT
j_call: TRBJ2-7; d_call: TRBD1; v_call: TRBV12-3/TRBV12-4; clone_size: few; cdr3_aa: CASRDTGTGAYEQYF; cdr3_nt: TGTGCCAGCAGAGATACCGGGACAGGGGCCTACGAGCAGTACTTC
j_call: TRBJ1-5; d_call: TRBD1; v_call: TRBV27; clone_size: NA; cdr3_aa: CASSLFGTGAAQPQHF; cdr3_nt: TGTGCCAGCAGTTTATTCGGGACAGGGGCCGCCCAGCCCCAGCATTTT
j_call: TRBJ2-5; d_call: NA; v_call: TRBV2; clone_size: few; cdr3_aa: CANSKQGPQETQYF; cdr3_nt: TGTGCCAACTCCAAACAGGGTCCCCAAGAGACCCAGTACTTC
j_call: TRBJ1-5; d_call: TRBD1; v_call: TRBV18; clone_size: many; cdr3_aa: CASSPGTGGQPQHF; cdr3_nt: TGTGCCAGCAGCCCCGGGACAGGGGGTCAGCCCCAGCATTTT
j_call: TRBJ2-5; d_call: NA; v_call: TRBV7-2; clone_size: few; cdr3_aa: CASSLKSYQETQYF; cdr3_nt: TGTGCCAGCAGCTTAAAATCGTACCAAGAGACCCAGTACTTC
j_call: TRBJ2-7; d_call: TRBD2; v_call: TRBV28; clone_size: NA; cdr3_aa: CASSFLTSGGEQYF; cdr3_nt: TGTGCCAGCAGTTTTCTCACTAGCGGGGGCGAGCAGTACTTC
j_call: TRBJ2-1; d_call: NA; v_call: TRBV20-1; clone_size: NA; cdr3_aa: CSARDLSGSSYNEQFF; cdr3_nt: TGCAGTGCTAGAGATCTTAGCGGAAGCTCCTACAATGAGCAGTTCTTC
j_call: TRBJ2-5; d_call: TRBD1; v_call: TRBV13; clone_size: few; cdr3_aa: CASSSQTGGETQYF; cdr3_nt: TGTGCCAGCAGCTCCCAGACAGGGGGAGAGACCCAGTACTTC
j_call: TRBJ2-1; d_call: TRBD1; v_call: TRBV20-1; clone_size: few; cdr3_aa: CSAPIQTGWHEQFF; cdr3_nt: TGCAGTGCTCCAATCCAGACAGGGTGGCATGAGCAGTTCTTC
j_call: TRBJ2-5; d_call: NA; v_call: TRBV7-6; clone_size: NA; cdr3_aa: CASSLVEQTPRTKYF; cdr3_nt: TGTGCCAGCAGCTTAGTGGAGCAGACACCAAGGACAAAGTACTTC
j_call: TRBJ2-3; d_call: TRBD2; v_call: TRBV11-2; clone_size: NA; cdr3_aa: CASSAYEAGGRTDTQYF; cdr3_nt: TGTGCCAGCAGCGCCTATGAGGCGGGAGGCCGCACAGATACGCAGTATTTT
j_call: TRBJ2-7; d_call: TRBD2; v_call: TRBV15; clone_size: few; cdr3_aa: CATAQEGLEVGYEQYF; cdr3_nt: TGTGCCACCGCCCAGGAGGGACTAGAAGTGGGCTACGAGCAGTACTTC
j_call: TRBJ2-1; d_call: TRBD2; v_call: TRBV29-1; clone_size: few; cdr3_aa: CSVEGGRSYNEQFF; cdr3_nt: TGCAGCGTTGAAGGCGGGAGGTCCTACAATGAGCAGTTCTTC
j_call: TRBJ2-3; d_call: NA; v_call: TRBV20-1; clone_size: NA; cdr3_aa: CSANNAGRLDTQYF; cdr3_nt: TGCAGTGCTAATAATGCGGGACGGTTAGATACGCAGTATTTT
j_call: TRBJ2-1; d_call: TRBD1; v_call: TRBV24-1; clone_size: NA; cdr3_aa: CATSDWTGGYNEQFF; cdr3_nt: TGTGCCACCAGTGACTGGACAGGGGGCTACAATGAGCAGTTCTTC
j_call: TRBJ1-1; d_call: NA; v_call: TRBV30; clone_size: NA; cdr3_aa: CAWSTFGFGAFF; cdr3_nt: TGTGCCTGGAGTACGTTCGGTTTCGGGGCTTTCTTT
j_call: TRBJ2-5; d_call: NA; v_call: TRBV5-4; clone_size: NA; cdr3_aa: CASSPALKETQYF; cdr3_nt: TGTGCCAGCAGCCCGGCCCTTAAAGAGACCCAGTACTTC
j_call: TRBJ1-5; d_call: NA; v_call: TRBV20-1; clone_size: NA; cdr3_aa: CSARGGAVGNQPQHF; cdr3_nt: TGCAGTGCTAGAGGGGGGGCAGTTGGGAATCAGCCCCAGCATTTT
j_call: TRBJ1-1; d_call: TRBD1; v_call: TRBV6-2/TRBV6-3; clone_size: NA; cdr3_aa: CASSNPRDRGSMNTEAFF; cdr3_nt: TGTGCCAGCTCCAATCCCCGGGACAGGGGATCCATGAACACTGAAGCTTTCTTT
j_call: TRBJ2-3; d_call: TRBD2; v_call: TRBV6-2/TRBV6-3; clone_size: NA; cdr3_aa: CASKRLAGGADTQYF; cdr3_nt: TGTGCCAGCAAGCGACTAGCGGGAGGTGCAGATACGCAGTATTTT
j_call: TRBJ1-1; d_call: NA; v_call: TRBV6-1; clone_size: few; cdr3_aa: CTTAFRGNTEAFF; cdr3_nt: TGTACGACCGCCTTCAGGGGGAACACTGAAGCTTTCTTT
j_call: TRBJ1-1; d_call: NA; v_call: TRBV7-9; clone_size: NA; cdr3_aa: CASSLVNAGNTEAFF; cdr3_nt: TGTGCCAGCAGCTTAGTGAACGCAGGGAACACTGAAGCTTTCTTT
j_call: TRBJ2-1; d_call: TRBD2; v_call: TRBV27; clone_size: NA; cdr3_aa: CASKESGSYNEQFF; cdr3_nt: TGTGCCAGCAAAGAGAGCGGGAGTTACAATGAGCAGTTCTTC
j_call: TRBJ2-7; d_call: NA; v_call: TRBV7-6; clone_size: NA; cdr3_aa: CASSLGLASTYEQYF; cdr3_nt: TGTGCCAGCAGCTTGGGGCTAGCGTCTACCTACGAGCAGTACTTC
j_call: TRBJ2-5; d_call: TRBD1; v_call: TRBV18; clone_size: many; cdr3_aa: CASSRDRQETQYF; cdr3_nt: TGTGCCAGCTCACGGGACAGACAAGAGACCCAGTACTTC
j_call: TRBJ2-7; d_call: TRBD2; v_call: TRBV7-8; clone_size: NA; cdr3_aa: CASSYRTSGSSYEQYF; cdr3_nt: TGTGCCAGCAGCTACCGGACTAGCGGAAGTTCCTACGAGCAGTACTTC
j_call: TRBJ1-4; d_call: NA; v_call: TRBV28; clone_size: NA; cdr3_aa: CASSFTGPLGFDEKLFF; cdr3_nt: TGTGCCAGCAGCTTCACTGGACCCTTGGGGTTCGATGAAAAACTGTTTTTT
j_call: TRBJ1-6; d_call: TRBD1; v_call: TRBV10-1; clone_size: NA; cdr3_aa: CASSAGQQNSPLHF; cdr3_nt: TGCGCCAGCAGTGCGGGACAGCAGAATTCACCCCTCCACTTT
j_call: TRBJ2-3; d_call: TRBD1; v_call: TRBV3-1; clone_size: once; cdr3_aa: CASSQGQATDTQYF; cdr3_nt: TGTGCCAGCAGCCAGGGACAGGCCACAGATACGCAGTATTTT
j_call: TRBJ1-2; d_call: TRBD1; v_call: TRBV12-3/TRBV12-4; clone_size: NA; cdr3_aa: CASNHHDRVANGYTF; cdr3_nt: TGTGCCAGCAACCATCACGACAGGGTCGCTAATGGCTACACCTTC
j_call: TRBJ2-2; d_call: NA; v_call: TRBV2; clone_size: NA; cdr3_aa: CASSVNRENTGELFF; cdr3_nt: TGTGCCAGCAGTGTTAACAGGGAGAACACCGGGGAGCTGTTTTTT
j_call: TRBJ2-1; d_call: NA; v_call: TRBV20-1; clone_size: NA; cdr3_aa: CSARGPKTTNEQFF; cdr3_nt: TGCAGTGCTAGAGGACCCAAGACTACCAATGAGCAGTTCTTC
j_call: TRBJ2-5; d_call: NA; v_call: TRBV6-5; clone_size: NA; cdr3_aa: CASSYGVSRETQYF; cdr3_nt: TGTGCCAGCAGTTACGGGGTTAGTCGAGAGACCCAGTACTTC
j_call: TRBJ2-5; d_call: TRBD1; v_call: TRBV5-6; clone_size: NA; cdr3_aa: CASSLWTGQETQYF; cdr3_nt: TGTGCCAGCAGCTTGTGGACAGGGCAAGAGACCCAGTACTTC
j_call: TRBJ2-4; d_call: TRBD2; v_call: TRBV29-1; clone_size: NA; cdr3_aa: CSVGGQYEAGVPKNIQYF; cdr3_nt: TGCAGCGTTGGGGGACAATACGAAGCGGGAGTTCCCAAAAACATTCAGTACTTC
j_call: TRBJ2-3; d_call: NA; v_call: TRBV10-3; clone_size: few; cdr3_aa: CALGSTDTQYF; cdr3_nt: TGTGCCCTCGGGAGCACAGATACGCAGTATTTT
j_call: TRBJ2-4; d_call: NA; v_call: TRBV11-2; clone_size: NA; cdr3_aa: CASSLVAGSTTAKNIQYF; cdr3_nt: TGTGCCAGCAGCTTAGTTGCGGGGAGTACCACGGCCAAAAACATTCAGTACTTC
j_call: TRBJ2-1; d_call: NA; v_call: TRBV12-3/TRBV12-4; clone_size: few; cdr3_aa: CASSLDYRYNEQFF; cdr3_nt: TGTGCCAGCAGTTTGGACTACCGATACAATGAGCAGTTCTTC
j_call: TRBJ2-1; d_call: NA; v_call: TRBV12-3/TRBV12-4; clone_size: NA; cdr3_aa: CASSPGTYGPNEQFF; cdr3_nt: TGTGCCAGCAGTCCCGGGACATACGGCCCCAATGAGCAGTTCTTC
j_call: TRBJ2-2; d_call: NA; v_call: TRBV12-3/TRBV12-4; clone_size: few; cdr3_aa: CASSRPTGNTGELFF; cdr3_nt: TGTGCCAGCAGTCGACCGACAGGGAACACCGGGGAGCTGTTTTTT
j_call: TRBJ2-2; d_call: NA; v_call: TRBV20-1; clone_size: few; cdr3_aa: CSAREQDRYTGELFF; cdr3_nt: TGCAGTGCTAGAGAGCAAGACAGATACACCGGGGAGCTGTTTTTT
j_call: TRBJ2-7; d_call: NA; v_call: TRBV6-2/TRBV6-3; clone_size: NA; cdr3_aa: CASTPVGADDYEQYF; cdr3_nt: TGTGCCAGCACCCCAGTGGGGGCGGACGACTACGAGCAGTACTTC